This TCR beta chain appears in the sequencing data of a study of radiation and T cells in renal cell carcinoma. This CDR3 is built from 16 residues. V shed 3 bases and J 2 bases; nucleotides not matched to a gene: 9. Germline V gene data show CDR1 as MNHEY and CDR2 as SVGAGI. General study points: Without pretreatment biopsies, baseline tumor clonotype presence was undetermined. In blood, top tumor clones expanded by 2 weeks, shrinking by 4.

Comment on this clone: Its antigen remains unidentified.

Time point described: blood 2 weeks post-SBRT. Treatment described: 15 Gy SBRT to primary tumor, nephrectomy 4 weeks later. Radiation-treated patients gave blood at baseline, week 2 and week 4. Produced via immunoSEQ multiplex PCR; TCRdb's table is partial and in-frame only. Of fewer than 150,000 clones in the sample, approximately 90% were seen once. Specimen: blood, collected from a patient whose treatment included radiotherapy and nephrectomy. J is TRBJ2-7 and V is TRBV6-5; 8 bases align to TRBD1. The clonotype comes from an older woman with renal cell carcinoma. This CDR3 is CASSYTGTGQPYEQYF. DNA for the CDR3: TGTGCCAGCAGTTATACCGGGACAGGACAACCCTACGAGCAGTACTTC.